What follows describes a single T cell receptor (beta chain). Its antigen remains unknown. Sequenced by immunoSEQ multiplex PCR; TCRdb stores in-frame clones only, minus some. Counted here are 9,300 or so clones, over 65% occurring once; the ten biggest clones make up roughly a tenth. Time point: cycle 4 day 1 (C4D1), after 6 weeks of nivolumab. After autologous stem cell transplantation all patients relapsed, and prior brentuximab vedotin exposure differed between cohorts. Investigators obtained CD8+ T cells from thawed PBMCs by magnetic negative selection. The entry originates in a study of PD-1 blockade in classical Hodgkin lymphoma. CDR3 length: 19 residues. General study results and limits: For complete responders, baseline diversity was comparable to that of newly diagnosed patients.

The sample was CD8+ T cells from blood, taken before the fourth cycle of nivolumab. This rearrangement joins TRBV21-1 to TRBJ1-2; TRBD1, the D gene given by the table, was not confirmed from the DNA. TRBV21-1 is tagged as a pseudogene. This clonotype was obtained from a human donor with classical Hodgkin lymphoma. Here the CDR3 DNA reads TGTGCCAGCAGCTCATCAGACAGGGGACAAGATAATTCTAACTATGGCTACACCTTC. Amino acids: CASSSSDRGQDNSNYGYTF.